The table lists the clone carrying this T cell receptor (beta chain) with a few counts. 13 Jbeta primers and 60 Vbeta primers were used for the PCR. The repertoire was sequenced with immunoSEQ multiplex PCR; TCRdb's copy has only in-frame clones and lacks some. The profile shows 150,000 to 200,000 clones, more than 60% of them singletons. As for the donors, each was a healthy bone marrow donor. This sample was taken from a study of cytomegalovirus exposure and HLA in healthy donors. Germline values: CDR1 LNHDA, CDR2 SQIVND (reference sequence). Trimming stripped 10 bases from V and 7 bases from J, with 17 bases between. The length of the CDR3 is 13 residues.

The sample consisted of PBMCs. The sequence derives from an older woman in good health and CMV-seropositive. The rearrangement uses TRBV19 and TRBJ1-5; D is unresolved. CDR3 amino acids: CATCALPSQPQHF. Here the CDR3 DNA reads TGTGCCACCTGCGCCTTGCCAAGCCAGCCCCAGCATTTT.